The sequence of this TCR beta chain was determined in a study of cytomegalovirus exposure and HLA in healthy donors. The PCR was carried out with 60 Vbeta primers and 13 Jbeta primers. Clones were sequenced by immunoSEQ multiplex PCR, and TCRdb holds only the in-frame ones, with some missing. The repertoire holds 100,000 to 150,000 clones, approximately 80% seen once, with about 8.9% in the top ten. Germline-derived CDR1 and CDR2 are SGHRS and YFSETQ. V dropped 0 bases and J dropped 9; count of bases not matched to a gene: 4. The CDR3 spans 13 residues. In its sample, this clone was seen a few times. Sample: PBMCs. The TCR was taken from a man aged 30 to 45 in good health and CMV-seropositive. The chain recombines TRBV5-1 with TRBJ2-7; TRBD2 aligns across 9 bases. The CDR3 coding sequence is TGCGCCAGCAGCTTGGCGGAGCGGGGGGTGCAGTACTTC. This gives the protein CASSLAERGVQYF.